The TCR beta chain under discussion was sequenced for a study of technical replicates of blood from a few donors. Generated by immunoSEQ multiplex PCR, the TCRdb table keeps only in-frame clones and is missing some. The sample has roughly 60,000 clones, over 85% seen once. Germline assignment: CDR1 LGHNA and CDR2 YSLEER. This CDR3 region has 15 residues. The V end was cut by 2 bases, the J end by 2 bases, with 11 bases between. The rearrangement links TRBV4-3 to TRBJ2-3, with D tentatively TRBD2 (5 bases). Sequencing was carried out using PBMCs. The sequence came from a human donor in good health. Some clones in this sample may be carry-over from other donors' samples. The CDR3 loop is CASSQYQRFTDTQYF. The DNA for the CDR3 is TGCGCCAGCAGCCAATACCAGCGGTTCACAGATACGCAGTATTTT.